These 10 T cell receptor beta chains originate from one sample sequenced in a study of T cells in localized non-small cell lung cancer. Assay: immunoSEQ multiplex PCR; the TCRdb copy retains only in-frame clones and omits some. Among just under 35,000 clones listed, under 95% were seen once. This specimen was peripheral blood mononuclear cells, taken before any cancer treatment. Receptor source: a female donor older than 55 with stage II lung adenocarcinoma.

This chain joins TRBV5-4 and TRBJ1-1; D is uncertain. V was clipped by 3 bases and J by 2 bases, with 14 bases between them. This CDR3 has 15 amino acids. Germline CDR1 is SGHNT and CDR2 is YYREEE (reference sequence). The CDR3 loop is CASSSVRSFNTEAFF. As DNA, the CDR3 is TGTGCCAGCAGCTCGGTCAGGAGTTTTAACACTGAAGCTTTCTTT.

V is TRBV18 and J is TRBJ1-3, with 7 nucleotides matching TRBD1. CDR3 size: 15 residues. Germline CDR1 reads KGHSH; CDR2 reads LQKENI. J was trimmed by 4 bases and V by 6 bases; bases with no gene match: 9. The CDR3 nucleotides read TGTGCCAGCTCCAGAGACAGGGCGGGAGGAAACACCATATATTTT. Translating it yields CASSRDRAGGNTIYF.

This clone occurred a few times. V usage is TRBV2 and J usage is TRBJ1-2, with D unresolved. Germline lookup yields CDR1 SNHLY and CDR2 FYNNEI. The germline V and J ends were trimmed by 10 bases and 6 bases, with 9 bases remaining between them. The CDR3 extends over 10 amino acids. CDR3 in amino acids: CATLVHGYTF. The CDR3 DNA follows: TGTGCCACCCTGGTACATGGCTACACCTTC. The full variable domain, in which reference TRBV2 and TRBJ1-2 provide the parts outside the CDR3, is EPEVTQTPSHQVTQMGQEVILRCVPISNHLYFYWYRQILGQKVEFLVSFYNNEISEKSEIFDDQFSVERPDGSNFTLKIRSTKLEDSAMYFCATLVHGYTFGSGTRLTVV.

Only one count was recorded for this clone. The chain employs TRBV5-1 and TRBJ1-3, with D tentatively TRBD1 (5 bases). CDR1 is SGHRS, CDR2 YFSETQ, per germline. V lost 0 bases and J 4 bases, leaving 17 bases between the germline ends. The CDR3 loop spans 17 amino acids. CDR3 protein: CASSLGPGTREGNTIYF. CDR3 sequence (DNA): TGCGCCAGCAGCTTGGGGCCCGGGACCCGGGAAGGAAACACCATATATTTT.

The chain is built from TRBV29-1 and TRBJ2-5; D gene uncertain. This CDR3 has 13 amino acids. Germline lookup yields CDR1 SQVTM and CDR2 ANQGSEA. With 8 bases removed from V and 1 base from J, the gap between germline ends came to 14 bases. The CDR3 reads CSMQRSPQETQYF. The CDR3 nucleotides read TGCAGCATGCAAAGGAGCCCCCAAGAGACCCAGTACTTC.

This clone turned up a few times. This chain joins TRBV7-9 and TRBJ2-2; no reliable D call. Germline V gene sequence: CDR1 SEHNR, CDR2 FQNEAQ (reference sequence). The CDR3 sequence is 13 residues long. V was trimmed by 1 base and J by 7 bases, leaving 7 bases between them. The CDR3 here is CASSLVGIGELFF. CDR3 DNA sequence: TGTGCCAGCAGCTTAGTTGGGATCGGGGAGCTGTTTTTT. The whole variable domain, filled in from reference TRBV7-9 and TRBJ2-2, reads DTGVSQNPRHKITKRGQNVTFRCDPISEHNRLYWYRQTLGQGPEFLTYFQNEAQLEKSRLLSDRFSAERPKGSFSTLEIQRTEQGDSAMYLCASSLVGIGELFFGEGSRLTVL.

V gene TRBV30 combines with J gene TRBJ1-1; 8 bases are shared with TRBD1. The CDR3 totals 12 residues. Germline V lookup: CDR1 GTSNPN, CDR2 SVGIG (reference sequence). V lost 8 bases, J lost 4 bases, and 6 bases stayed unmatched. The CDR3 loop reads CARQGRSTEAFF. The CDR3 DNA is TGTGCCAGACAGGGGAGGAGCACTGAAGCTTTCTTT.

Points on this clone: At one end the junction does not follow the germline gene, possibly because of a read error. This chain uses TRBV7-9 with TRBJ2-7, with D perhaps TRBD2 (6 bases). CDR1 SEHNR and CDR2 FQNEAQ come from the germline V gene (reference sequence). The CDR3 sequence is 10 residues long. In DNA, the CDR3 is TGTGCCAGCAGCCGGGAGCCCGAGGACTTC. Translation gives CASSREPEDF.

The J gene is TRBJ1-2, the V gene TRBV7-9, with 7 bases matching TRBD1. The germline CDR1 and CDR2 sequences are SEHNR and FQNEAQ (reference sequence). V lost 5 bases and J lost 8; bases outside the gene matches: 11. This CDR3 spans 14 amino acids. CDR3 sequence: CASSTRQGQGGYTF. The CDR3 DNA reads TGTGCCAGCAGCACACGACAGGGCCAGGGGGGCTACACCTTC.

The chain is built from TRBV5-6 and TRBJ1-1, with 11 nucleotides matching TRBD1. Germline V gene data show CDR1 as SGHDT and CDR2 as YYEEEE. Losses at the gene ends were 4 bases for V and 4 bases for J; bases not matched to a gene: 6. The CDR3 has 15 residues. CDR3 loop: CASSKDRGPATEAFF. As DNA, the CDR3 is TGTGCCAGCAGCAAGGACAGGGGGCCCGCCACTGAAGCTTTCTTT. Variable domain in full (rest from reference TRBV5-6 and TRBJ1-1): DAGVTQSPTHLIKTRGQQVTLRCSPKSGHDTVSWYQQALGQGPQFIFQYYEEEERQRGNFPDRFSGHQFPNYSSELNVNALLLGDSALYLCASSKDRGPATEAFFGQGTRLTVV.